This TCR beta chain was sequenced during a study of control samples from healthy donors and cancer patients (TCRdb year 2020). Details on this clone: What antigen it recognizes has not been identified. Base qualities are missing; no much larger clone stands one base away.

V is clipped by 5 bases and J by 6 bases, and the sequence between their germline boundaries is 16 bases long. Taken from cysteine to phenylalanine, the CDR3 has 15 residues. The kept DNA is CDR3 alone, 45 bases in frame from the first base. From a lookup of the germline V gene, CDR1 and CDR2 are SGHNT and YENEEA. The library relied on the immunoSEQ multiplex PCR assay. Held by TCRdb, this immuneACCESS table contains in-frame sequences only and omits some clones. Under half of the omission traces to an unresolved V gene where checked; the cause of the rest is unknown. The sample table records about 120,000 clones; roughly 90% of these occur just once. The top ten hold roughly 2.5% of the sample.

Material: blood. The source of this sequence is a man aged 40-50 years in good health. Recombination connected TRBV11-3 to TRBJ2-2; TRBD1 is perhaps the D gene, given 6 matching bases. CDR3 protein: CASSLTGKGPGELFF. The DNA sequence follows: TGTGCCAGCAGCCTAACAGGGAAGGGGCCCGGGGAGCTGTTTTTT.